Below are 20 T cell receptor beta chains sequenced from a single sample in a study of post-analysis software for immune sequencing data. TCR beta libraries were prepared from cDNA with unique molecular identifiers. TCRdb re-called the PCR reads with MiXCR, one entry per CDR3 protein. The sample contains fewer than 850,000 distinct CDR3 sequences, around 27% of which appear only once. The study's findings and limits: When patients were compared with controls, four to six TRBV segments were more frequent, TRBV5-6, TRBV5-1 and TRBV20-1 among them.

Antigens of these TCRs are unknown. Sequencing input: blood. Receptors originate from a girl aged 10 to 17 with multiple sclerosis.

Only a few counts were recorded for this clonotype. The CDR3 DNA reads TGTGCCGTGGGGCCCAGCTCCTACAATGAGCAGTTCTTC. The encoded protein is CAVGPSSYNEQFF. The chain combines TRBV3-1 with TRBJ2-1, with a weak D call TRBD1 (5 bases). CDR1 is LGHDT and CDR2 is YNNKEL in the germline V gene (reference sequence). Trimming removed 11 bases at V and 0 bases at J, with 11 bases between. This CDR3 spans 13 amino acids.

The V call is TRBV20-1, the J call TRBJ2-5; 8 positions match TRBD1. Germline loops: CDR1 DFQATT, CDR2 SNEGSKA (reference sequence). Trimming removed 5 bases from V and 3 bases from J; junction bases left unmatched: 11. This CDR3 spans 15 amino acids. CDR3 bases: TGCAGTGCTCAGCCAGGGACAGGTCTGAAAGAGACCCAGTACTTC. This codes for CSAQPGTGLKETQYF.

The chain has TRBV28 and TRBJ2-3, with a tentative D call TRBD1 (6 bases). The CDR3 is 18 amino acids. Per germline, CDR1 MDHEN and CDR2 SYDVKM. V was trimmed by 5 bases and J by 2 bases, leaving 23 bases between them. The CDR3 DNA reads as TGTGCCAGCAGTGTACCCACCACCGGAAGGGGGAACACAGATACGCAGTATTTT. Protein: CASSVPTTGRGNTDTQYF.

The chain is built from TRBV6-1 and TRBJ2-3; a possible D gene is TRBD1 (5 bases). The CDR3 loop spans 13 amino acids. The germline CDR1 and CDR2 sequences are MNHNS and SASEGT. The V end was cut by 7 bases, the J end by 2 bases, with 10 bases between. CDR3: CASTRQITDTQYF. CDR3 coding DNA: TGTGCCAGCACCAGACAGATCACAGATACGCAGTATTTT.

The CDR3 region has the DNA TGTGCCAGCAGCCCCCGTTTAGGGGGGGGCGATACGCAGTATTTT. Translating it yields CASSPRLGGGDTQYF. The genes are TRBV7-2 and TRBJ2-3, with D maybe TRBD2 (7 bases). The germline V gene has CDR1 SGHTA and CDR2 FQGNSA. With 5 bases removed from V and 6 bases from J, the gap between germline ends came to 18 bases. This CDR3 comprises 15 residues.

V is TRBV5-8 and J is TRBJ2-1; a weak D match, TRBD2 (6 bases). Trimming took off 4 bases at V and 9 bases at J, with 26 bases between the two ends. The CDR3 sequence is 17 residues long. Looked up from germline, CDR1 is SGHTS and CDR2 is YDEGEE. CDR3 sequence reads: CASSDHLASPPSGEQFF. CDR3 in DNA: TGTGCCAGCAGCGACCATCTAGCGTCCCCACCAAGCGGTGAGCAGTTCTTC.

This clonotype has a count of ten or more. The J gene is TRBJ2-7, the V gene TRBV7-2; TRBD2 agrees at 14 bases. V dropped 5 bases and J dropped 1; count of bases not matched to a gene: 4. The CDR3 spans 16 residues. Germline assignment: CDR1 SGHTA and CDR2 FQGNSA. The CDR3, as DNA: TGTGCCAGCAGCCCCCGACTAGCGGGAGGGTCCTACGAGCAGTACTTC. Translation gives CASSPRLAGGSYEQYF.

A few counts support this clonotype. V is TRBV9 and J is TRBJ2-5; TRBD1 matches 10 bases. V shed 0 bases and J 11 bases; nucleotides not matched to a gene: 10. Germline-derived CDR1 and CDR2 are SGDLS and YYNGEE. The CDR3 covers 15 residues. The CDR3 loop reads CASSVDLGQGWEQYF. DNA of the CDR3: TGTGCCAGCAGCGTAGACCTGGGACAGGGGTGGGAGCAGTACTTC.

The gene calls are TRBV5-1 and TRBJ2-2, with D perhaps TRBD1 (5 bases). The CDR3 is 14 amino acids. Germline loops: CDR1 SGHRS, CDR2 YFSETQ. V gave up 1 base and J gave up 9 bases, with 13 bases separating them. This CDR3 reads CASSLMQGRRELFF. The CDR3 DNA reads as TGCGCCAGCAGCTTGATGCAGGGCCGTCGGGAGCTGTTTTTT.

The gene calls are TRBV6-6 and TRBJ1-5, with D maybe TRBD1 (5 bases). The germline V and J ends were trimmed by 8 bases and 6 bases, with 20 bases remaining between them. The CDR3 covers 15 residues. Germline CDR1 is MNHNY and CDR2 is SVGAGI (reference sequence). The CDR3 DNA reads as TGTGCCAGCCTGGAGCAGGGTGAGAGGGGTCAGCCCCAGCATTTT. Amino acids: CASLEQGERGQPQHF.

This clonotype turned up a few times. The chain uses TRBV7-8 and TRBJ1-2; D is ambiguous. This CDR3 spans 12 amino acids. In germline, CDR1 is SGHVS, CDR2 FQNEAQ. Trimming removed 1 base from V and 6 bases from J, with 6 bases in between. The CDR3 DNA sequence: TGTGCCAGCAGCTTAGATAAGGATGGCTACACCTTC. Translating gives CASSLDKDGYTF.

This clonotype was seen more than once but under ten times. The chain recombines TRBV20-1 with TRBJ1-2; D gene ambiguous. From germline, CDR1 is DFQATT and CDR2 SNEGSKA (reference sequence). CDR3 length: 12 residues. Deletions cut 6 bases from V and 7 bases from J, with 15 bases between. Here the CDR3 reads CSARRSGTGYTF. The CDR3 region has the DNA TGCAGTGCCCGAAGGTCGGGTACTGGCTACACCTTC.

This clonotype occurred a few times. The genes are TRBV7-2 and TRBJ1-4; D ambiguous. In germline, CDR1 is SGHTA, CDR2 FQGNSA. V shed 1 base and J shed 6 bases, with 12 bases lying between them. The CDR3 consists of 15 residues. CDR3 in amino acids: CASSLVSGLDEKLFF. In nucleotides, the CDR3 is TGTGCCAGCAGCTTAGTATCGGGCCTTGATGAAAAACTGTTTTTT. The whole variable domain, remainder taken from reference TRBV7-2 and TRBJ1-4, is GAGVSQSPSNKVTEKGKDVELRCDPISGHTALYWYRQSLGQGLEFLIYFQGNSAPDKSGLPSDRFSAERTGGSVSTLTIQRTQQEDSAVYLCASSLVSGLDEKLFFGSGTQLSVL.

In regard to this clonotype: A junction end diverges from the germline sequence, so it may reflect a read error. This sequence joins TRBV12-3 or TRBV12-4 and TRBJ2-1, with a possible D match to TRBD1 (6 bases). This CDR3 has 14 amino acids. CDR3 residues: CASSLDSGAYEQDF. As DNA, the CDR3 is TGTGCCAGCAGTTTAGACTCAGGGGCCTACGAGCAGGACTTC.

The chain couples TRBV10-3 to TRBJ2-3; 12 nucleotides line up with TRBD2. J lost 0 bases, V lost 4 bases, and 14 bases had no gene match. Germline V gene lookup returns CDR1 ENHRY and CDR2 SYGVKD. CDR3 length: 20 amino acids. CDR3 protein: CAISGERLAGVGASTDTQYF. The CDR3 DNA reads TGTGCCATCAGTGGGGAACGACTAGCGGGAGTAGGGGCGAGCACAGATACGCAGTATTTT.

This clonotype was counted between two and nine times. This sequence joins TRBV5-1 and TRBJ2-1; unclear D gene. There are 13 residues in the CDR3. The V end lost 2 bases, the J end lost 5 bases, and 8 bases lay between the germline ends. From germline, CDR1 is SGHRS and CDR2 YFSETQ. CDR3 amino acids: CASSFGRDNEQFF. The CDR3 region has the DNA TGCGCCAGCAGCTTTGGCCGGGACAATGAGCAGTTCTTC.

The J gene is TRBJ2-5, the V gene TRBV11-2; TRBD2 is a possible D gene (5 bases). This CDR3 spans 15 amino acids. Trimming removed 5 bases from V and 1 base from J, with 14 bases in between. The germline V gene encodes CDR1 SGHAT and CDR2 FQNNGV. CDR3 DNA sequence: TGTGCCAGCAGCATCTCTGCGGGCAGCCAAGAGACCCAGTACTTC. Protein product: CASSISAGSQETQYF.

This clonotype was picked up many times. The chain carries TRBV27 and TRBJ2-1; 9 nucleotides line up with TRBD1. Germline trimming cut 3 bases from V and 8 bases from J; bases unmatched to any gene: 8. The CDR3 loop spans 15 amino acids. Germline V gene sequence: CDR1 MNHEY, CDR2 SMNVEV (reference sequence). The CDR3 coding sequence is TGTGCCAGCAGTTTTTGGGACAGGGAAGAGGATGAGCAGTTCTTC. This translates into CASSFWDREEDEQFF.

The rearrangement joins TRBV5-1 to TRBJ1-2, with 7 bases that match TRBD1. The trim removed 2 bases at V and 0 bases at J, leaving 10 bases unmatched. This CDR3 spans 17 amino acids. The germline gives CDR1 SGHRS, CDR2 YFSETQ. The CDR3 coding sequence is TGCGCCAGCAGCTTAACCGGGACAGCCGGGGCTAACTATGGCTACACCTTC. Protein: CASSLTGTAGANYGYTF. The whole variable domain, filled in from reference TRBV5-1 and TRBJ1-2, reads KAGVTQTPRYLIKTRGQQVTLSCSPISGHRSVSWYQQTPGQGLQFLFEYFSETQRNKGNFPGRFSGRQFSNSRSEMNVSTLELGDSALYLCASSLTGTAGANYGYTFGSGTRLTVV.

Concerning this clonotype itself: The junction departs from the called germline gene at one end, perhaps through a read error. The chain carries TRBV20-1 and TRBJ2-3; the match to TRBD2 covers 11 bases. Germline V gene sequence: CDR1 DFQATT, CDR2 SNEGSKA (reference sequence). The CDR3 is 17 amino acids. In nucleotides, the CDR3 is TGCGGTGCGCCAATCACTAGCGGGAGATCCACAACAGATACGCAGTATTTT. Its translation is CGAPITSGRSTTDTQYF.